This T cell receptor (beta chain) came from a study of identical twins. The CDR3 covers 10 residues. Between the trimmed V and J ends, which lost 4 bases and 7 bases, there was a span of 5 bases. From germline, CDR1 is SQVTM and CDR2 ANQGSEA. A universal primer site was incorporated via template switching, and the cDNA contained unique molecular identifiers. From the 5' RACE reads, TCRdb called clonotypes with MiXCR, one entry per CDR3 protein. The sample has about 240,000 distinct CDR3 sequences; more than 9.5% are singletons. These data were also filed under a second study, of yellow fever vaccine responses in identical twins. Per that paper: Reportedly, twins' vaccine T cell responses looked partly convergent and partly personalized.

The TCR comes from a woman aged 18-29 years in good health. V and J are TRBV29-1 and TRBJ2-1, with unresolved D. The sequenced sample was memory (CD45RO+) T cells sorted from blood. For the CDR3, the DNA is TGCAGCGTTGTTGGAAATGAGCAGTTCTTC. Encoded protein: CSVVGNEQFF.